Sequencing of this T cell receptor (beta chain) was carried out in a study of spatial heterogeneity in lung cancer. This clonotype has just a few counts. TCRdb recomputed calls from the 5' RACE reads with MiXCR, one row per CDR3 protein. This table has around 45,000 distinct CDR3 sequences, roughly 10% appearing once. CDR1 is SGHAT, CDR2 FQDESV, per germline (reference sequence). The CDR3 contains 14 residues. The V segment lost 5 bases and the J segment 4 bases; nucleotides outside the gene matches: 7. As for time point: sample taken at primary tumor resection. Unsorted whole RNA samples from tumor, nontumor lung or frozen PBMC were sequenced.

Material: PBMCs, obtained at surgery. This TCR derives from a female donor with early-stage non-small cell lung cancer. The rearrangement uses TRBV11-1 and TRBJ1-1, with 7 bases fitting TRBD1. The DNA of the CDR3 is TGTGCCAGCAGCCCAGGGGGGCCGTCCACTGAAGCTTTCTTT. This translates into CASSPGGPSTEAFF.